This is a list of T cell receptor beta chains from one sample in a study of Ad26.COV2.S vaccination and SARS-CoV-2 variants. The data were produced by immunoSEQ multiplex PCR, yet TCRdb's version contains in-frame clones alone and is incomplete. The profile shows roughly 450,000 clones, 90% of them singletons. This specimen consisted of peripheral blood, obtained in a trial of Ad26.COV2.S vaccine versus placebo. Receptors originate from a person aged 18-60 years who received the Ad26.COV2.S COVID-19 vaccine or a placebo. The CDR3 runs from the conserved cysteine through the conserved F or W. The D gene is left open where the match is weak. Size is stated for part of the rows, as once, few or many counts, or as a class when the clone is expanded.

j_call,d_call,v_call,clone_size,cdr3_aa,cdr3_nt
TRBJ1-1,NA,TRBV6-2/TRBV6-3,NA,CASSYSIPTGSNTEAFF,TGTGCCAGCAGTTACTCGATCCCGACAGGAAGTAACACTGAAGCTTTCTTT
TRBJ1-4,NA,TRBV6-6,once,CASSYIRDPDNEKLFF,TGTGCCAGCAGTTACATCCGGGACCCCGATAATGAAAAACTGTTTTTT
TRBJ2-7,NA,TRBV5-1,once,CASSSPRGSYEQYF,TGCGCCAGCAGCAGCCCGAGGGGCTCCTACGAGCAGTACTTC
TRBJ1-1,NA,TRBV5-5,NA,CASIPARVTEAFF,TGTGCCAGCATCCCAGCGAGGGTCACTGAAGCTTTCTTT
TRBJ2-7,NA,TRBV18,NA,CASSRTANSYEQYF,TGTGCCAGCTCACGGACCGCCAACTCCTACGAGCAGTACTTC
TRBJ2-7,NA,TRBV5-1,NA,CASSLVPEGETYEQYF,TGCGCCAGCAGCTTGGTTCCGGAAGGAGAAACCTACGAGCAGTACTTC
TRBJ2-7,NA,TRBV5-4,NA,CASSLGGPSSYEQYF,TGTGCCAGCAGCTTGGGGGGTCCGAGCTCCTACGAGCAGTACTTC
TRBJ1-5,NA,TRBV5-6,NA,CASTSQGTPNQPQHF,TGTGCCAGCACCTCCCAAGGGACACCGAATCAGCCCCAGCATTTT
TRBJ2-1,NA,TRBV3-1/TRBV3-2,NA,CASSFDGNNEQFF,TGTGCCAGCAGCTTCGACGGGAACAATGAGCAGTTCTTC
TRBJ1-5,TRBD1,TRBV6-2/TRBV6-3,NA,CASSYADRAGQPQHF,TGTGCCAGCAGTTACGCCGACAGGGCGGGTCAGCCCCAGCATTTT
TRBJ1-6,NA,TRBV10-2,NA,CASSEESYNSPLHF,TGCGCCAGCAGTGAGGAATCCTATAATTCACCCCTCCACTTT
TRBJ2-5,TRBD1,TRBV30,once,CAWTLTGGETQYF,TGTGCCTGGACACTTACAGGGGGAGAGACCCAGTACTTC
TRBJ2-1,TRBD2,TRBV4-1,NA,CASSHPVVRLAETHRYNEQFF,TGCGCCAGCAGCCATCCCGTGGTGAGACTAGCGGAGACCCACCGGTACAATGAGCAGTTCTTC
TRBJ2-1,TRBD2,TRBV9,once,CASSVGLAGASHEQFF,TGTGCCAGCAGCGTAGGACTAGCGGGAGCTTCCCATGAGCAGTTCTTC
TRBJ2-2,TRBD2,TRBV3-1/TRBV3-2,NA,CASSRSGAPTGELFF,TGTGCCAGCAGCCGGAGCGGGGCCCCAACCGGGGAGCTGTTTTTT
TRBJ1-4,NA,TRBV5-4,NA,CASSLGGGGEKLFF,TGTGCCAGCAGCTTAGGAGGGGGAGGTGAAAAACTGTTTTTT
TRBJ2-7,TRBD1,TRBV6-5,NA,CAGRQGADYEQYF,TGTGCCGGACGACAGGGGGCAGACTACGAGCAGTACTTC
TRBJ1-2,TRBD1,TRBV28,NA,CASRTGEFNYGYTF,TGTGCCAGCAGGACAGGGGAATTTAACTATGGCTACACCTTC
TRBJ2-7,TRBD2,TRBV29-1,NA,CSGLGLAGGSSYEQYF,TGCAGCGGACTGGGACTAGCGGGAGGGAGCTCCTACGAGCAGTACTTC
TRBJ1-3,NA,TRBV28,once,CASSYHASGAGNTIYF,TGTGCCAGCAGCTACCACGCATCGGGGGCTGGAAACACCATATATTTT
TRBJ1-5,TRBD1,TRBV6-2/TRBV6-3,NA,CASSYVTGEGNQPQHF,TGTGCCAGCAGTTACGTCACAGGGGAGGGCAATCAGCCCCAGCATTTT
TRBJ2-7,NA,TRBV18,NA,CASSPQFPYEQYF,TGTGCCAGCTCACCCCAGTTTCCGTACGAGCAGTACTTC
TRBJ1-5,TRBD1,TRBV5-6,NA,CASSYGTGNQPQHF,TGTGCCAGCAGCTACGGGACAGGGAATCAGCCCCAGCATTTT
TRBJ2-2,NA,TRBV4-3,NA,CASSQSRLAGAGELFF,TGCGCCAGCAGCCAATCCCGACTAGCAGGGGCCGGGGAGCTGTTTTTT
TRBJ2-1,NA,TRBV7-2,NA,CASSFRLLNEQFF,TGTGCCAGCAGCTTTCGGTTGTTGAATGAGCAGTTCTTC
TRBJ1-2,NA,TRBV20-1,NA,CSAREGFGYTF,TGCAGTGCTAGAGAAGGTTTTGGCTACACCTTC
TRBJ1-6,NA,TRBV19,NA,CASSLSSSPLHF,TGTGCCAGTAGCCTGTCCTCTTCACCCCTCCACTTT